These T cell receptor beta chains were read from a single sample in a study of blood T cells in healthy people across ages. One entry per CDR3 protein results from TCRdb running MiXCR on the 5' RACE reads. The sample has roughly 930,000 distinct CDR3 sequences; about 48% are singletons. Sequenced: blood. These receptor sequences come from a man aged 25 to 45 in good health. Each CDR3 is given with its conserved first and last residue. The D gene is left open where the match is weak. Clone size is not always given. Where it is, it says once, few, many or a class for expanded clones.

j_gene | d_gene | abundance | v_gene | len | CDR3nt | CDR3aa
TRBJ2-3 | TRBD2 | NA | TRBV7-2 | 15 | TGTGCCAGCAGCTTAGGTGGACTAGCAGGAGATACGCAGTATTTT | CASSLGGLAGDTQYF
TRBJ2-2 | TRBD1 | NA | TRBV4-2 | 16 | TGTGCCAGCAGCCAAGCCGGACAGGGGAACACCGGGGAGCTGTTTTTT | CASSQAGQGNTGELFF
TRBJ2-1 | TRBD2 | once | TRBV14 | 17 | TGTGCCAGCAGCCAGGGGAGGGTTGGCGGGAGCCGGAATGAGCAGTTCTTC | CASSQGRVGGSRNEQFF
TRBJ2-1 | NA | few | TRBV6-2/TRBV6-3 | 15 | TGTGCCAGCAGTCAATTTAGGTCAAATATGGGTGAGCAGTTCTTC | CASSQFRSNMGEQFF
TRBJ2-7 | TRBD1 | NA | TRBV12-3/TRBV12-4 | 16 | TGTGCCAGCAGACTTGGACAGGGGGCGAGTTCCTACGAGCAGTACTTC | CASRLGQGASSYEQYF
TRBJ2-7 | NA | NA | TRBV4-2 | 15 | TGTGCCTGCAGCCAAGAAACGGGGGAGTCCTACGAGCAGTACTTC | CACSQETGESYEQYF
TRBJ2-2 | NA | NA | TRBV6-2/TRBV6-3 | 14 | TGTGCCAGCAGTTCCGGGACCTTCACCGGGGAGCTGTTTTTT | CASSSGTFTGELFF
TRBJ2-3 | TRBD1 | NA | TRBV4-2 | 15 | TGTGCCAGCAGCCAACACTCCGTCGGACAGGGGGATCAGTATTTT | CASSQHSVGQGDQYF
TRBJ2-3 | NA | NA | TRBV9 | 16 | TGTGCCAGCAGCTTAGCTGGGGCAGGCGGACCAGATACGCAGTATTTT | CASSLAGAGGPDTQYF
TRBJ2-7 | NA | NA | TRBV5-1 | 14 | TGCGCCAGCAGCCGAGGTGGGACCCCCTACGAGCAGTACTTC | CASSRGGTPYEQYF
TRBJ2-5 | NA | NA | TRBV5-1 | 11 | TGCGCCAGCAGCTTGGAGGGGTCCCAGTACTTC | CASSLEGSQYF
TRBJ2-7 | TRBD1 | NA | TRBV12-3/TRBV12-4 | 13 | TGTGCCAGCACCCAGGACAGGGTGGGCGAGCAGTACTTC | CASTQDRVGEQYF
TRBJ2-7 | NA | NA | TRBV20-1 | 15 | TGCGGTGCCCCTCGTCCCGGACACAACTCCGACGAGCAGTACTTC | CGAPRPGHNSDEQYF
TRBJ1-2 | TRBD1 | NA | TRBV6-2/TRBV6-3 | 15 | TGTGCCAGCAGCGGGGACAGGGCTCCTCCCTATGGCTACACCTTC | CASSGDRAPPYGYTF
TRBJ2-7 | NA | NA | TRBV20-1 | 14 | TGCAGTGCTCAGCGAGCGGGCCTCTCCTACGAGCAGTACTTC | CSAQRAGLSYEQYF
TRBJ2-7 | NA | NA | TRBV24-1 | 13 | TGTGCCACCCAGGGTCGTGACTCCTACGAGCAGTACTTC | CATQGRDSYEQYF
TRBJ1-5 | NA | many | TRBV6-2/TRBV6-3 | 13 | TGTGCCAGCAACGGACAGAGCAATCAGCCCCAGCATTTT | CASNGQSNQPQHF
TRBJ2-7 | TRBD1 | NA | TRBV7-2 | 15 | TGTGCCAGCAGCTTAGTTGGGGACAGGTCAACCGAGCAGTACTTC | CASSLVGDRSTEQYF
TRBJ1-1 | NA | NA | TRBV6-2/TRBV6-3 | 13 | TGTGCCAGCAGCGAAACAGAGAACACTGAAGCTTTCTTT | CASSETENTEAFF
TRBJ2-1 | NA | few | TRBV3-1 | 14 | TGTGCCAGCAGCCCAGGGGACACTTACAATGAGCAGTTCTTC | CASSPGDTYNEQFF
TRBJ2-1 | NA | NA | TRBV20-1 | 14 | TGCAGTGCTAGAGATCGCGACACCTACAATGAGCAGTTCTTC | CSARDRDTYNEQFF
TRBJ2-1 | NA | NA | TRBV7-8 | 15 | TGTGCCAGCAGCTTAGAGAGACTAGTCGTATCGGTGCAGTTCTTC | CASSLERLVVSVQFF
TRBJ2-3 | TRBD2 | few | TRBV7-2 | 15 | TGTGCCAGCAGCTTAGAAGTCAGCGGGGGCCGTACGCAGTATTTT | CASSLEVSGGRTQYF